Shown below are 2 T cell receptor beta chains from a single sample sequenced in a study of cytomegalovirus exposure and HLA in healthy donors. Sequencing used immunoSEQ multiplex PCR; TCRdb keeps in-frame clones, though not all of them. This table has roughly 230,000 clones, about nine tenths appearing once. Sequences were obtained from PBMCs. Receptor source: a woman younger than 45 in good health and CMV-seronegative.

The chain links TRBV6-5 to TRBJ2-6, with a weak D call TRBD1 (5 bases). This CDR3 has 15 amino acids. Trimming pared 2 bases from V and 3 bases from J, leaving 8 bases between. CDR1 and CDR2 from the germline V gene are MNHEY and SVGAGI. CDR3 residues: CASSYTDSGANVLTF. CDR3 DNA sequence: TGTGCCAGCAGTTACACAGACAGTGGGGCCAACGTCCTGACTTTC.

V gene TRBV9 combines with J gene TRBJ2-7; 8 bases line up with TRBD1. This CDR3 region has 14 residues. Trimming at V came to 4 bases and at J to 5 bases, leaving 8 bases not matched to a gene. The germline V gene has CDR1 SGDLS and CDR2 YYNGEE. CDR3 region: CASSFGTGGNEQYF. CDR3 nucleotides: TGTGCCAGCAGCTTTGGCACAGGGGGAAACGAGCAGTACTTC.